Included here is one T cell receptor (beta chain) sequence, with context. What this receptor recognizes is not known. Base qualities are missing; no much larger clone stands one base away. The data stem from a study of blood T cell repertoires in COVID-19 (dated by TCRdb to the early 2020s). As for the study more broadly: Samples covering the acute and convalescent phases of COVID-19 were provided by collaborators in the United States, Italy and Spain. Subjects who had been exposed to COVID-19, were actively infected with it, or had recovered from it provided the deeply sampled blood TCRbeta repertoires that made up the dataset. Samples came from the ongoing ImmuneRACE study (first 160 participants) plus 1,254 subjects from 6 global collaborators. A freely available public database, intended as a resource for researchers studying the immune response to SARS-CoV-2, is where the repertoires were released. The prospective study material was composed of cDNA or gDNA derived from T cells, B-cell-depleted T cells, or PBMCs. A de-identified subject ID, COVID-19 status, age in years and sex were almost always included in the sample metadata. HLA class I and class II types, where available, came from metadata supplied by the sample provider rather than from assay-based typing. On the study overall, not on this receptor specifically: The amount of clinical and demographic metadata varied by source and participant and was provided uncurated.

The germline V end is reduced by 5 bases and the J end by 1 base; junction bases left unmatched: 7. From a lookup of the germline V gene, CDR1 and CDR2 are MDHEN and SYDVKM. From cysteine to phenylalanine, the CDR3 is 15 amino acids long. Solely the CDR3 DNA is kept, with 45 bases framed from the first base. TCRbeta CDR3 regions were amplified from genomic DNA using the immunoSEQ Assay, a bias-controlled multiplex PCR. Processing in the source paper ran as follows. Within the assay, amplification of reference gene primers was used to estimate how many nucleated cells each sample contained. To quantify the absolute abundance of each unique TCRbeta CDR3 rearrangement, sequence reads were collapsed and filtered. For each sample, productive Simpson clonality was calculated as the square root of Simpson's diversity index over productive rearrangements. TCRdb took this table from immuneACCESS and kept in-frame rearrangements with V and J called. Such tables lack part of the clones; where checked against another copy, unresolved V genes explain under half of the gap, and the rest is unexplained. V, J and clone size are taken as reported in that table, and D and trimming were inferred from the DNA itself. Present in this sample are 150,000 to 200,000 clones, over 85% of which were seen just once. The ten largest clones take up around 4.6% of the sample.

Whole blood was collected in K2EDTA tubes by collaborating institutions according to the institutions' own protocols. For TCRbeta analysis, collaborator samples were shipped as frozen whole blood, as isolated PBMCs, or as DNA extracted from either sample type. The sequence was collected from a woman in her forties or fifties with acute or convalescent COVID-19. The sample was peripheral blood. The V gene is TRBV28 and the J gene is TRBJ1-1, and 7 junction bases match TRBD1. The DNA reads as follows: TGTGCCAGCAGTGGGGCAGGGGGTTGGAACACTGAAGCTTTCTTT. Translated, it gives CASSGAGGWNTEAFF.